The sequence of this TCR beta chain was determined in a study of T cell changes during pregnancy in multiple sclerosis. Using immunoSEQ multiplex PCR, the repertoire was profiled, and TCRdb retains in-frame clones only, with some absent. The repertoire holds approximately 94,000 clones, with about 90% as singletons. The trim removed 3 bases at V and 0 bases at J, leaving 11 bases unmatched. The V gene's germline CDR1 is SGHDT and CDR2 YYEEEE. The CDR3 length is 19 residues. The TCR was taken from a female donor with multiple sclerosis, enrolled in a pregnancy study. Sequencing used peripheral blood, obtained after pregnancy. This chain uses TRBV5-6 with TRBJ1-5; TRBD1 matches at 11 bases. This CDR3 is CASSSIRDRGTFSNQPQHF. The CDR3, as DNA: TGTGCCAGCAGCTCCATCCGGGACAGGGGGACGTTTAGCAATCAGCCCCAGCATTTT.